The 24 T cell receptor beta chains below come from one sample, sequenced in a study of cytomegalovirus exposure and HLA in healthy donors. A multiplex PCR was run with 60 Vbeta primers and 13 Jbeta primers. The protocol was immunoSEQ multiplex PCR, while the TCRdb copy is restricted to in-frame clones and leaves out a portion. Of some 120,000 clones in the sample, 80% to 90% were seen once. Sequenced material: PBMCs. These receptors originate from a woman aged 18-29 years in good health and CMV-seropositive.

The chain uses TRBV2 and TRBJ2-5, with TRBD1 identical over 8 bases. V trimming: 11 bases; J trimming: 5 bases; junction bases outside the gene matches: 10. CDR1 SNHLY and CDR2 FYNNEI come from the germline V gene. The CDR3 has 13 amino acids. CDR3 coding DNA: TGTGCCGGCAACTCGGACAGGGTGGAGACCCAGTACTTC. Its translation is CAGNSDRVETQYF.

V gene TRBV19 combines with J gene TRBJ1-5; the D gene is possibly TRBD1 (6 bases). The CDR3 is made up of 15 amino acids. Trimming pared 5 bases from V and 5 bases from J, leaving 16 bases between. Germline V lookup: CDR1 LNHDA, CDR2 SQIVND (reference sequence). CDR3 DNA: TGTGCCAGTAGTTCCCTCCAGGGGATCCATCAGCCCCAGCATTTT. Its protein product is CASSSLQGIHQPQHF.

The V and J genes are TRBV28 and TRBJ2-5, with 12 bases matching TRBD2. J gave up 1 base and V 5 bases, and 5 bases lay outside the gene matches. This CDR3 spans 16 amino acids. The germline gives CDR1 MDHEN, CDR2 SYDVKM. CDR3 protein: CASSLGLAGIQETQYF. The CDR3 region has the DNA TGTGCCAGCAGTCTCGGACTAGCGGGGATCCAAGAGACCCAGTACTTC.

The rearrangement links TRBV10-3 to TRBJ2-3, with TRBD2 matching 9 bases. The germline gives CDR1 ENHRY, CDR2 SYGVKD. V lost 6 bases to trimming and J lost 2 bases; unmatched junction nucleotides: 3. The CDR3 covers 14 residues. As DNA, the CDR3 is TGTGCCATCAGCCGACTAGCGGTCACAGATACGCAGTATTTT. It yields the protein CAISRLAVTDTQYF.

This chain connects TRBV4-1 to TRBJ2-5, with TRBD1 as a possible D gene (5 bases). The last part of the DNA fits TRBJ2-7 better; the J call may be wrong. The CDR3 consists of 13 residues. From germline, CDR1 is MGHRA and CDR2 YSYEKL. CDR3 bases: TGCGCCAGCAGCCAAGGGGGCTTGTACGAGCAGTACTTC. It translates to CASSQGGLYEQYF.

The chain uses TRBV19 and TRBJ2-7, with 7 positions matching TRBD1. CDR1 LNHDA and CDR2 SQIVND come from the germline V gene (reference sequence). The CDR3 extends over 13 amino acids. Losses at the gene ends were 7 bases for V and 2 bases for J; bases not matched to a gene: 5. The CDR3 here is CASNPTGTYEQYF. The DNA of the CDR3 is TGTGCCAGTAATCCGACAGGGACCTACGAGCAGTACTTC.

The chain recombines TRBV5-1 with TRBJ2-6, with D perhaps matching TRBD2 (6 bases). CDR1 and CDR2 from the germline V gene are SGHRS and YFSETQ. The CDR3 totals 14 residues. V was trimmed by 7 bases and J by 0 bases, leaving 8 bases between them. CDR3 loop: CASGGISGANVLTF. As DNA, the CDR3 is TGCGCCAGCGGGGGGATCTCTGGGGCCAACGTCCTGACTTTC. Together with reference TRBV5-1 and TRBJ2-6, the CDR3 gives the full variable domain: KAGVTQTPRYLIKTRGQQVTLSCSPISGHRSVSWYQQTPGQGLQFLFEYFSETQRNKGNFPGRFSGRQFSNSRSEMNVSTLELGDSALYLCASGGISGANVLTFGAGSRLTVL.

The chain uses TRBV20-1 and TRBJ1-3; D call uncertain. V was trimmed by 6 bases and J by 4 bases, leaving 7 bases between them. Germline CDR1 is DFQATT and CDR2 is SNEGSKA (reference sequence). The CDR3 is 11 amino acids. The CDR3 bases are TGCAGTGCCACGACAGGAAACACCATATATTTT. This gives the protein CSATTGNTIYF.

In its sample, this clone was seen once. This chain connects TRBV6-5 to TRBJ2-7, with D tentatively TRBD1 (5 bases). With 0 bases removed from V and 2 bases from J, the gap between germline ends came to 14 bases. The CDR3 has 16 residues. Germline V gene sequence: CDR1 MNHEY, CDR2 SVGAGI. This chain's CDR3 is CASSYSFWTRAYEQYF. In DNA form, the CDR3 reads TGTGCCAGCAGTTACTCGTTCTGGACAAGAGCCTACGAGCAGTACTTC.

CDR3 in amino acids: CASRHEGGGYTEAFF. The CDR3, as DNA: TGTGCCAGCAGGCACGAAGGGGGCGGATACACTGAAGCTTTCTTT. The genes are TRBV6-1 and TRBJ1-1; 7 nucleotides match TRBD1. The CDR3 consists of 15 residues. V lost 6 bases and J lost 3; bases outside the gene matches: 10. Germline V gives CDR1 MNHNS, CDR2 SASEGT.

The chain joins TRBV6-1 to TRBJ2-3; 9 nucleotides agree with TRBD2. CDR3 length: 15 residues. With 3 bases clipped from V and 6 bases from J, the junction kept 7 bases outside the gene matches. The germline CDR1 and CDR2 sequences are MNHNS and SASEGT. The CDR3 DNA reads TGTGCCAGCAGTGACCGGCGGGGGGGCGCTGATACGCAGTATTTT. This codes for CASSDRRGGADTQYF.

The V call is TRBV6-4, the J call TRBJ1-1; 7 bases are shared with TRBD1. This CDR3 has 12 residues. With 3 bases clipped from V and 10 bases from J, the junction kept 5 bases outside the gene matches. Germline V gives CDR1 MRHNA, CDR2 SNTAGT. The DNA for the CDR3 is TGTGCCAGCAGTGATCGACAGGGCCGAGCTTTCTTT. Translating gives CASSDRQGRAFF.

The CDR3 sequence: CASSIDKWNTEAFF. CDR3 coding DNA: TGTGCCAGTAGTATAGACAAATGGAACACTGAAGCTTTCTTT. The gene calls are TRBV19 and TRBJ1-1; D remains ambiguous. This CDR3 has 14 amino acids. V dropped 0 bases and J dropped 1 base, with 6 bases sitting between them. Germline values: CDR1 LNHDA, CDR2 SQIVND (reference sequence).

The V and J genes are TRBV27 and TRBJ2-7; the D is unclear. The germline gives CDR1 MNHEY, CDR2 SMNVEV (reference sequence). V dropped 0 bases and J dropped 4 bases, with 7 bases sitting between them. The CDR3 has 13 amino acids. The DNA of the CDR3 is TGTGCCAGCAGTTTATCGAGCACTTACGAGCAGTACTTC. This sequence encodes CASSLSSTYEQYF.

The chain carries TRBV19 and TRBJ2-7; D perhaps matches TRBD1 (5 bases). CDR3 length: 16 residues. Germline V gene data show CDR1 as LNHDA and CDR2 as SQIVND (reference sequence). V was clipped by 6 bases and J by 5 bases, with 23 bases between them. The CDR3 here is CASRRGDGQGVHEQYF. For the CDR3, the DNA is TGTGCCAGTAGACGAGGTGATGGGCAGGGTGTCCACGAGCAGTACTTC.

The V and J genes are TRBV28 and TRBJ1-5; 10 bases are a match to TRBD1. The J segment lost 4 bases and the V segment lost 5 bases, leaving 5 bases of the junction unmatched. The CDR3 runs 15 residues. CDR1 is MDHEN, CDR2 SYDVKM, per germline. The CDR3 region has the DNA TGTGCCAGCAGTACCGGACAGGGGGAGAATCAGCCCCAGCATTTT. Translation gives CASSTGQGENQPQHF.

The rearrangement links TRBV30 to TRBJ2-1; D might be TRBD2 (5 bases). The CDR3 is 14 residues long. Trimming took off 0 bases at V and 11 bases at J, with 17 bases between the two ends. CDR1 GTSNPN and CDR2 SVGIG come from the germline V gene (reference sequence). CDR3 in amino acids: CAWSVEVASRQQFF. CDR3 nucleotides: TGTGCCTGGAGTGTAGAGGTGGCTAGCCGGCAGCAGTTCTTC.

The rearrangement joins TRBV5-1 to TRBJ1-2; 7 bases fit TRBD1. J was trimmed by 2 bases and V by 4 bases; bases with no gene match: 2. CDR1 and CDR2 (germline): SGHRS, YFSETQ. The CDR3 spans 13 residues. The CDR3, as DNA: TGCGCCAGCAGCCCGGGACAGAACTATGGCTACACCTTC. Translated: CASSPGQNYGYTF.

The rearrangement joins TRBV5-1 to TRBJ1-1, with 10 nucleotides matching TRBD1. Losses at the gene ends were 4 bases for V and 7 bases for J; bases not matched to a gene: 7. The germline CDR1 and CDR2 sequences are SGHRS and YFSETQ. The CDR3 totals 14 residues. CDR3 sequence (DNA): TGCGCCAGCAGCACCGGGGGGACAGGGGTTGAAGCTTTCTTT. This codes for CASSTGGTGVEAFF.

Only a few counts were recorded for this clone. This chain links TRBV4-1 with TRBJ2-1; the match to TRBD2 covers 9 bases. The junction had 5 bases not matched to a gene; V was cut back by 3 bases and J by 8 bases. The CDR3 contains 14 residues. Germline CDR1 reads MGHRA; CDR2 reads YSYEKL. In DNA form, the CDR3 reads TGCGCCAGCAGCCAGGGCGGGGGGGCGGATGAGCAGTTCTTC. Its protein is CASSQGGGADEQFF.

The chain uses TRBV2 and TRBJ2-1; 9 bases line up with TRBD1. Germline assignment: CDR1 SNHLY and CDR2 FYNNEI. V shed 2 bases, J shed 3 bases, and the junction held 5 bases outside the gene matches. The CDR3 totals 16 residues. CDR3 DNA: TGTGCCAGCAGTGAAAGCCGGACAGGGGACTACAATGAGCAGTTCTTC. It translates to CASSESRTGDYNEQFF.

V usage is TRBV29-1 and J usage is TRBJ1-2; D ambiguous. The CDR3 covers 12 residues. Looked up from germline, CDR1 is SQVTM and CDR2 is ANQGSEA. V was pared by 3 bases and J by 2 bases, with 7 bases between. CDR3 in amino acids: CSVETTNYGYTF. In nucleotides, the CDR3 is TGCAGCGTTGAGACAACGAACTATGGCTACACCTTC. The whole variable domain, filled in from reference TRBV29-1 and TRBJ1-2, reads SAVISQKPSRDICQRGTSLTIQCQVDSQVTMMFWYRQQPGQSLTLIATANQGSEATYESGFVIDKFPISRPNLTFSTLTVSNMSPEDSSIYLCSVETTNYGYTFGSGTRLTVV.

This clone was detected a few times. This chain links TRBV27 with TRBJ1-1; D is possibly TRBD1 (5 bases). V was cut by 6 bases and J by 6 bases, with 11 bases left in between. The CDR3 covers 12 residues. CDR1 and CDR2 from the germline V gene are MNHEY and SMNVEV (reference sequence). For the CDR3, the DNA is TGTGCCAGCAGGGGACTTTGGGCTGAAGCTTTCTTT. Translated, it gives CASRGLWAEAFF.

The chain carries TRBV5-4 and TRBJ2-7; D might be TRBD1 (6 bases). V lost 0 bases and J 5 bases, leaving 12 bases between the germline ends. This CDR3 contains 14 residues. Germline CDR1 reads SGHNT; CDR2 reads YYREEE (reference sequence). The CDR3 reads CASSLDGTIDEQYF. CDR3 coding DNA: TGTGCCAGCAGCTTGGACGGGACAATTGACGAGCAGTACTTC.